This T cell receptor beta chain was sequenced for a study of blood T cell repertoires in COVID-19. Overall study context: Italy, Spain and the United States were the sources of the convalescent and acute COVID-19 samples. PBMCs, B-cell-depleted T cells, or T cells were the source of the cDNA or gDNA that made up the material.

Study processing details: Amplification from reference gene primers served as the basis for estimated nucleated cell counts. Data came from immunoSEQ multiplex PCR; TCRdb stores just in-frame clones and leaves some out. V and J calls and clone size follow that table, whereas D and trimming were derived from the DNA. Of 130,000 or so clones detected, roughly 86% appear once; the ten largest clones hold 9.5% to 15%. This CDR3 spans 13 amino acids. Germline V gives CDR1 SGHTA, CDR2 FQGNSA. The V gene end was trimmed by 4 bases and the J gene end by 5 bases; junction bases not matched to a gene: 4. The sample consisted of peripheral blood. The V and J genes are TRBV7-2 and TRBJ2-7; 8 nucleotides match TRBD2. The receptor's source is a human donor in a cohort sampled during active COVID-19. The CDR3 region is CASSSREGDEQYF. As DNA, the CDR3 is TGTGCCAGCAGCTCCCGGGAGGGGGACGAGCAGTACTTC.